The next 25 T cell receptor beta chains were all read from a single sample in a study of T cell responses to AZD1222 COVID-19 vaccine (dated by TCRdb to the early 2020s). Libraries were built with the immunoSEQ multiplex PCR assay. TCRdb's version of the immuneACCESS table is confined to in-frame rearrangements and falls short of the full clone set. An unresolved V gene accounts for under half of the shortfall where checked; the remainder is of unknown origin. This sample holds about 84,000 clones; around nine tenths were observed only once. The top ten clonotypes cover about 1.6% of the sample. Interpreted using the paper, the time point label stands for: baseline before first vaccination. Here the sequenced sample was peripheral blood, taken on day 0 of AZD1222 vaccination. Receptors were obtained from an adult in good health.

The chain combines TRBV10-3 with TRBJ2-7; 9 bases map to TRBD1. CDR1 ENHRY and CDR2 SYGVKD come from the germline V gene. There are 15 residues in the CDR3. V dropped 4 bases and J dropped 5; count of bases not matched to a gene: 9. The DNA for the CDR3 is TGTGCCATCAGTGTAACAGGGGGCGCGGCCGACGAGCAGTACTTC. It yields the protein CAISVTGGAADEQYF.

This sequence joins TRBV28 and TRBJ2-3; TRBD2 matches at 12 bases. The CDR3 consists of 15 residues. Trimming took 5 bases from V and 5 from J; bases not matched to a gene: 5. Germline V gives CDR1 MDHEN, CDR2 SYDVKM. The CDR3 here is CASSLAGGPVDTQYF. The CDR3 nucleotides read TGTGCCAGCAGTCTAGCGGGAGGGCCCGTAGATACGCAGTATTTT. The full variable domain, with the rest looked up from reference TRBV28 and TRBJ2-3, is DVKVTQSSRYLVKRTGEKVFLECVQDMDHENMFWYRQDPGLGLRLIYFSYDVKMKEKGDIPEGYSVSREKKERFSLILESASTNQTSMYLCASSLAGGPVDTQYFGPGTRLTVL.

This clone was detected only once. V gene TRBV7-2 combines with J gene TRBJ1-5; no clear D gene. V shed 7 bases and J shed 7 bases, with 14 bases lying between them. This CDR3 is built from 13 residues. Germline V gives CDR1 SGHTA, CDR2 FQGNSA. In DNA form, the CDR3 reads TGTGCCAGCACCCTGGTTGGTGTCCAGCCCCAGCATTTT. This translates into CASTLVGVQPQHF.

The V gene is TRBV7-3, the J gene TRBJ2-4; D might be TRBD2 (5 bases). V was shortened by 5 bases and J by 1 base, with 18 bases between the two germline ends. CDR1 and CDR2 (germline): SGHTA, FQGTGA. CDR3 length equals 17 residues. CDR3 protein: CASSPRALSAAKNIQYF. CDR3 DNA sequence: TGTGCCAGCAGCCCGCGGGCCCTCTCGGCGGCCAAAAACATTCAGTACTTC.

This chain links TRBV6-4 with TRBJ2-3; D unresolved. This CDR3 is 13 amino acids long. CDR1 and CDR2 (germline): MRHNA, SNTAGT. Trimming removed 4 bases from V and 0 bases from J, with 5 bases in between. The CDR3 DNA is TGTGCCAGCAGTGCAAGAAGCACAGATACGCAGTATTTT. As protein: CASSARSTDTQYF.

This clone was observed a few times. V is TRBV6-1 and J is TRBJ2-4; a possible D gene is TRBD2 (6 bases). The CDR3 has 16 amino acids. V was clipped by 3 bases and J by 8 bases, with 20 bases between them. CDR1 and CDR2 (germline): MNHNS, SASEGT. For the CDR3, the DNA is TGTGCCAGCAGTGACCCCCTTTTTCGACTAGAACACATTCAGTACTTC. Amino acid sequence: CASSDPLFRLEHIQYF.

The gene calls are TRBV18 and TRBJ1-5, with unresolved D. The CDR3 is made up of 15 amino acids. Germline V gene sequence: CDR1 KGHSH, CDR2 LQKENI. V lost 3 bases to trimming and J lost 4 bases, with 13 bases between them. CDR3 DNA sequence: TGTGCCAGCTCACCCACGGAGAGAAGGAATCAGCCCCAGCATTTT. It yields the protein CASSPTERRNQPQHF.

V gene TRBV27 combines with J gene TRBJ2-1; 12 bases map to TRBD2. The V gene's germline CDR1 is MNHEY and CDR2 SMNVEV (reference sequence). This CDR3 is 17 amino acids long. V lost 5 bases, J lost 7 bases, and 12 bases stayed unmatched. CDR3 nucleotides: TGTGCCAGCAGTCCGCGACGACTAGCGGGAGCAGGGAATGAGCAGTTCTTC. Protein sequence: CASSPRRLAGAGNEQFF.

The chain carries TRBV29-1 and TRBJ1-3, with 7 positions matching TRBD1. Trimming removed 7 bases from V and 2 bases from J; junction bases left unmatched: 2. The CDR3 spans 12 residues. The germline V gene has CDR1 SQVTM and CDR2 ANQGSEA. The DNA of the CDR3 is TGCAGCGCTGGACAGGCTGGAAACACCATATATTTT. As protein: CSAGQAGNTIYF.

The chain carries TRBV6-5 and TRBJ1-2, with TRBD1 matching over 7 bases. Germline V gene data show CDR1 as MNHEY and CDR2 as SVGAGI. Unmatched junction bases numbered 2, after V lost 4 bases and J lost 0 bases. The CDR3 covers 14 residues. The CDR3 DNA reads as TGTGCCAGCAGTTCGGGGACAGCTAACTATGGCTACACCTTC. Its protein is CASSSGTANYGYTF.

The chain uses TRBV5-6 and TRBJ2-5; the D is unclear. The CDR3 runs to 12 residues. Trimming removed 3 bases at V and 3 bases at J, with 6 bases between. Germline assignment: CDR1 SGHDT and CDR2 YYEEEE. CDR3: CASSYLEETQYF. In DNA form, the CDR3 reads TGTGCCAGCAGCTACCTCGAAGAGACCCAGTACTTC. The complete variable domain, with remaining parts taken from reference TRBV5-6 and TRBJ2-5, reads DAGVTQSPTHLIKTRGQQVTLRCSPKSGHDTVSWYQQALGQGPQFIFQYYEEEERQRGNFPDRFSGHQFPNYSSELNVNALLLGDSALYLCASSYLEETQYFGPGTRLLVL.

The chain combines TRBV5-5 with TRBJ2-1; possible D gene TRBD2, 5 bases. CDR3 length equals 15 residues. Trimming removed 1 base from V and 5 bases from J, with 13 bases in between. CDR1 and CDR2 from the germline V gene are SGHKS and YYEKEE (reference sequence). CDR3 residues: CASSLFPRENNEQFF. CDR3 nucleotide sequence: TGTGCCAGCAGCTTGTTCCCGAGGGAGAACAATGAGCAGTTCTTC.

The V call is TRBV7-8, the J call TRBJ1-1; D remains ambiguous. The germline CDR1 and CDR2 sequences are SGHVS and FQNEAQ. V was pared by 4 bases and J by 7 bases, with 13 bases between. This CDR3 comprises 13 residues. Here the CDR3 reads CASSSRDGNEAFF. For the CDR3, the DNA is TGTGCCAGCAGCTCGAGAGACGGAAATGAAGCTTTCTTT.

The chain employs TRBV30 and TRBJ2-5; D not resolved. Germline assignment: CDR1 GTSNPN and CDR2 SVGIG (reference sequence). The CDR3 spans 13 residues. Trimming took off 2 bases at V and 5 bases at J, with 12 bases between the two ends. The CDR3 is CAWSRRPGETQYF. The CDR3 nucleotides are TGTGCCTGGAGTCGCAGGCCCGGCGAGACCCAGTACTTC.

This chain connects TRBV7-9 to TRBJ2-7, with D possibly being TRBD1 (7 bases). This CDR3 has 14 residues. CDR1 is SEHNR, CDR2 FQNEAQ, per germline (reference sequence). The V end was cut by 4 bases, the J end by 7 bases, with 17 bases between. For the CDR3, the DNA is TGTGCCAGCAGCTCTCCAGGGGGGCTGAAAGAGCAGTACTTC. Translation: CASSSPGGLKEQYF.

This chain links TRBV6-6 with TRBJ2-3; possible D gene TRBD1, 6 bases. Germline CDR1 MNHNY, CDR2 SVGAGI (reference sequence). The V end was cut by 6 bases, the J end by 4 bases, with 14 bases between. The CDR3 length is 14 residues. For the CDR3, the DNA is TGTGCCAGCAGCCCCACAGGGATGGCAGATACGCAGTATTTT. It encodes CASSPTGMADTQYF.

This chain uses TRBV5-1 with TRBJ2-2; 8 positions match TRBD1. Losses at the gene ends were 3 bases for V and 7 bases for J; bases not matched to a gene: 11. The CDR3 is 16 residues long. Germline loops: CDR1 SGHRS, CDR2 YFSETQ. CDR3 sequence: CASSWRGQGAVGELFF. The CDR3 nucleotides read TGCGCCAGCAGCTGGAGGGGGCAGGGGGCCGTCGGGGAGCTGTTTTTT.

The gene calls are TRBV19 and TRBJ1-5; D possibly corresponds to TRBD1 (6 bases). Germline-derived CDR1 and CDR2 are LNHDA and SQIVND (reference sequence). This CDR3 has 16 residues. V shed 6 bases and J shed 5 bases, with 20 bases lying between them. CDR3 nucleotides: TGTGCCAGTAGCCGGAAGGCACAGGGTGGCCATCAGCCCCAGCATTTT. It specifies CASSRKAQGGHQPQHF. The variable domain in full, completed from reference TRBV19 and TRBJ1-5, reads DGGITQSPKYLFRKEGQNVTLSCEQNLNHDAMYWYRQDPGQGLRLIYYSQIVNDFQKGDIAEGYSVSREKKESFPLTVTSAQKNPTAFYLCASSRKAQGGHQPQHFGDGTRLSIL.

This clone was found a few times. The chain joins TRBV23-1 to TRBJ2-3, with unresolved D. TRBV23-1 belongs to the ORF category, with a function that is uncertain. The CDR3 covers 11 residues. V was cut by 2 bases and J by 3 bases, with 0 bases left in between. The CDR3: CASSQTDTQYF. Written as DNA, the CDR3 is TGCGCCAGCAGTCAAACAGATACGCAGTATTTT.

The V call is TRBV25-1, the J call TRBJ1-6; D is perhaps TRBD1 (5 bases). The V gene's germline CDR1 is MGHDK and CDR2 SYGVNS. V was trimmed by 0 bases and J by 10 bases, leaving 22 bases between them. The CDR3 is 18 residues long. Here the CDR3 DNA reads TGTGCCAGCAGTGAATATGGCTTTGGGACGGGAGGGAAATCACCCCTCCACTTT. Amino acid sequence: CASSEYGFGTGGKSPLHF.

This clone appeared a single time. The chain links TRBV5-5 to TRBJ2-3; D unresolved. V lost 3 bases to trimming and J lost 1 base, with 9 bases between them. Germline CDR1 is SGHKS and CDR2 is YYEKEE (reference sequence). This CDR3 comprises 14 residues. The CDR3 nucleotides read TGTGCCAGCAGCTCGTTTAGCCGCACAGATACGCAGTATTTT. Translated, it gives CASSSFSRTDTQYF.

CDR3 region: CASSYRDRITDTQYF. The DNA for the CDR3 is TGTGCCAGCAGCTACCGGGACAGAATCACAGATACGCAGTATTTT. The chain carries TRBV6-6 and TRBJ2-3, with 7 bases lining up with TRBD1. Germline CDR1 and CDR2: MNHNY and SVGAGI (reference sequence). With V trimmed by 6 bases and J by 2 bases, 8 bases remained unmatched. There are 15 residues in the CDR3.

This sequence joins TRBV6-1 and TRBJ1-3, with 7 bases that match TRBD1. After removal of 3 bases from V and 4 bases from J, the junction contained 3 bases not matched to a gene. Germline assignment: CDR1 MNHNS and CDR2 SASEGT. CDR3 length equals 14 residues. The CDR3 DNA follows: TGTGCCAGCAGTGAGCAGGGACAGGGAAACACCATATATTTT. Encoded protein: CASSEQGQGNTIYF.

The CDR3 loop is CASSDGQGVSEQYF. The DNA of the CDR3 is TGTGCCAGCAGCGACGGACAGGGGGTCTCCGAGCAGTACTTC. The chain combines TRBV9 with TRBJ2-7; 10 positions agree with TRBD1. Germline assignment: CDR1 SGDLS and CDR2 YYNGEE. Germline trimming cut 3 bases from V and 6 bases from J; bases unmatched to any gene: 6. The CDR3 is made up of 14 amino acids.

The rearrangement joins TRBV2 to TRBJ1-2; unclear D gene. V shed 8 bases and J shed 4 bases, with 14 bases lying between them. The CDR3 has 13 amino acids. Germline V gives CDR1 SNHLY, CDR2 FYNNEI. In DNA, the CDR3 is TGTGCCAGCGAAGCAGAGCTTATCTATGGCTACACCTTC. It translates to CASEAELIYGYTF.